This is a list of T cell receptor beta chains from one sample in a study of blood T cells in healthy people across ages. Via MiXCR, TCRdb re-called the 5' RACE reads, giving one row per CDR3 protein. There are about 2 million distinct CDR3 sequences in the sample; about 50% occur only once, and around 2.1% lies in the top ten. Sequencing was carried out using blood. These receptors originate from a woman aged 40 to 50 in good health. CDR3s include the opening cysteine and the closing phenylalanine or tryptophan. A D gene is named only where the DNA matches it firmly. Only part of the rows carry a size: once, few, many, or a class if the clone is expanded.

DNA,CDR3,J,size,D,V
TGTGCCAGCACCCCACACAAATCTGGAAACATTCAGTACTTC,CASTPHKSGNIQYF,TRBJ2-4,-,-,TRBV6-2/TRBV6-3
TGTGCCAGCAGTGGACAGGGGTCCAAAAACATTCAGTACTTC,CASSGQGSKNIQYF,TRBJ2-4,few,TRBD1,TRBV11-2
TGTGCCAGCTCGAGCTCCGCGGGGGTCAAAAACATTCAGTACTTC,CASSSSAGVKNIQYF,TRBJ2-4,-,TRBD2,TRBV7-2
TGCAGTGCTAGTGGTACCTTAGCGGGACCTAGCACAGATACGCAGTATTTT,CSASGTLAGPSTDTQYF,TRBJ2-3,-,TRBD2,TRBV20-1
TGTGCCAGCAGCGTAGTCCCGTACACTGAAGCTTTCTTT,CASSVVPYTEAFF,TRBJ1-1,-,-,TRBV9
TGTGCCAGCAGTCAGAGGGTTCAGCCCCAGCATTTT,CASSQRVQPQHF,TRBJ1-5,once,-,TRBV12-3/TRBV12-4
TGTGCCAGTGAGGGGGGGCGCCGAGAGACCCAGTACTTC,CASEGGRRETQYF,TRBJ2-5,-,-,TRBV12-3/TRBV12-4
TGTGCCAGCAATCCAGACCTGACTTATAATTCACCCCTCCACTTT,CASNPDLTYNSPLHF,TRBJ1-6,-,-,TRBV27
TGTGCCAGCAGTGACGACAGGGGGGGGAATGAAAAACTGTTTTTT,CASSDDRGGNEKLFF,TRBJ1-4,-,TRBD1,TRBV28
TGTGCCAGCAGCCACCGGGGAGTAACGGAGACCCAGTACTTC,CASSHRGVTETQYF,TRBJ2-5,once,-,TRBV14
TGTGCCAGCAGCTTAGTCGTCTTGGGTCAGGGGACTTACAATGAGCAGTTCTTC,CASSLVVLGQGTYNEQFF,TRBJ2-1,-,-,TRBV7-9
TGTGCCAGCAGTTTATCTGGTCGGGAGGTCTTCAATTCACCCCTCCACTTT,CASSLSGREVFNSPLHF,TRBJ1-6,-,-,TRBV27
TGTGCCAGCAGCCCGATCAGGGATATCACAGATACGCAGTATTTT,CASSPIRDITDTQYF,TRBJ2-3,-,-,TRBV5-6
TGCGCCAGCAGCCAAGATCAAATGAGCTCTGGGGCCAACGTCCTGACTTTC,CASSQDQMSSGANVLTF,TRBJ2-6,-,-,TRBV4-1
TGCAGTGCTGGGAGGCCCCAGCATTTT,CSAGRPQHF,TRBJ1-5,-,-,TRBV20-1
TGCAGTGCTAGAGCTCGCAGGGGAGGACCTAACTATGGCTACACCTTC,CSARARRGGPNYGYTF,TRBJ1-2,-,-,TRBV20-1
TGCGCCAGCAGCACCCGACAGGGATTATTAGGAAACACCATATATTTT,CASSTRQGLLGNTIYF,TRBJ1-3,-,TRBD1,TRBV5-1
TGTGCCAGCAGTTTACAGGGGTTCGGGGAGACCCAGTACTTC,CASSLQGFGETQYF,TRBJ2-5,many,-,TRBV27
TGTGCCAGCAGCCCTGGGACAGGGGGTAACAGTTGGCAGTATTTT,CASSPGTGGNSWQYF,TRBJ2-3,-,TRBD1,TRBV7-9
TGCAGTGCTAGAGGTCGGATCGGGAGCGAGCAGTACTTC,CSARGRIGSEQYF,TRBJ2-7,-,-,TRBV20-1
TGCAGTGCTAGCAGGGGGCACCCCAATGAGCAGTTCTTC,CSASRGHPNEQFF,TRBJ2-1,few,TRBD1,TRBV20-1
TGTGCCAGCAGCTTAGTGCGTAGCGGGGGATACCAAGAGACCCAGTACTTC,CASSLVRSGGYQETQYF,TRBJ2-5,-,TRBD2,TRBV7-2
TGTGCCAGCAGTTATACACGCTTCAACTCCTACAATGAGCAGTTCTTC,CASSYTRFNSYNEQFF,TRBJ2-1,-,-,TRBV6-5
TGCGCCAGCAGCTTGTCCGCCCCCCAAGATACGCAGTATTTT,CASSLSAPQDTQYF,TRBJ2-3,-,-,TRBV5-1
TGTGCCAGCAGCGCCTCTAGCGGACGGTACTACAATGAGCAGTTCTTC,CASSASSGRYYNEQFF,TRBJ2-1,-,TRBD2,TRBV7-9
TGCAGTGCTAGCCCGACAGGACGACAAGAGACCCAGTACTTC,CSASPTGRQETQYF,TRBJ2-5,-,-,TRBV20-1
TGTGCCAGCAGTAAGACAGGCGGCGAGCAGTACTTC,CASSKTGGEQYF,TRBJ2-7,few,-,TRBV5-6
TGCAGTGCTAGAGATTGGGGCAGGGGGCAAGAGACCCAGTACTTC,CSARDWGRGQETQYF,TRBJ2-5,-,TRBD1,TRBV20-1
TGCGCCAGCAGCCAAGGTCGGGGGGCCCACAATGAGCAGTTCTTC,CASSQGRGAHNEQFF,TRBJ2-1,few,-,TRBV4-3
TGTGCTAGCAGCTTACGCGAACTAGCGGGGGAAGAGACCCAGTACTTC,CASSLRELAGEETQYF,TRBJ2-5,many,TRBD2,TRBV7-7
TGTGCCAGCAACCCAGGGACAGGGGTTTCCGATGAGCAGTACTTC,CASNPGTGVSDEQYF,TRBJ2-5,once,TRBD1,TRBV5-6
TGTGCCAGCAGCCTCGGGACACAACAAGAGACCCAGTACTTC,CASSLGTQQETQYF,TRBJ2-5,-,-,TRBV4-2
TGTGCCAGCAGTGCCTCCGGGACAGCCCATTCACCCCTCCACTTT,CASSASGTAHSPLHF,TRBJ1-6,-,TRBD1,TRBV28
TGTGCCAGCAGCCTCGGGTCTGTCGATCAGCCCCAGCATTTT,CASSLGSVDQPQHF,TRBJ1-5,-,-,TRBV3-1
TGTGCCAGCAGTGAAACTAGTTTGGCCAATGAGCAGTTCTTC,CASSETSLANEQFF,TRBJ2-1,-,-,TRBV2
TGTGCCAGCAGCCCCGGGACAGGGGCTTCTAGGTCCTACAATGAGCAGTTCTTC,CASSPGTGASRSYNEQFF,TRBJ2-1,-,TRBD1,TRBV28
TGCGCCAGCAGCCAAGATCGTGCGGAAGCAGACTATGGCTACACCTTC,CASSQDRAEADYGYTF,TRBJ1-2,few,-,TRBV4-3
TGCGCCAGCAGCCAAAACAGGGGATATGGCTACACCTTC,CASSQNRGYGYTF,TRBJ1-2,-,TRBD1,TRBV4-1
TGCAGTGCAGGCACGAGGGAGAGGGGTACAGATACGCAGTATTTT,CSAGTRERGTDTQYF,TRBJ2-3,-,-,TRBV20-1
TGTGCCAGCAGCTTGTTGGGGAACGGCGAGCAAGAGACCCAGTACTTC,CASSLLGNGEQETQYF,TRBJ2-5,few,-,TRBV7-2
TGCGCCAGCAGCCAAGGGAGCGGGGGGGAGGGTGAGCAGTTCTTC,CASSQGSGGEGEQFF,TRBJ2-1,-,TRBD2,TRBV4-3
TGCAGTGCTAGTATCGGGGGGGAAGAGACCCAGTACTTC,CSASIGGEETQYF,TRBJ2-5,-,TRBD2,TRBV20-1
TGTGCCAGCAGCTCGACAGGCATGAGCTCCTATAATTCACCCCTCCACTTT,CASSSTGMSSYNSPLHF,TRBJ1-6,-,-,TRBV4-2